The 32 T cell receptor beta chains listed next were all sequenced from one sample in a study of T cells of healthy individuals. TCRdb fed the 5' RACE reads into MiXCR, producing one record per CDR3 protein. The profile shows nearly 100,000 distinct CDR3 sequences, roughly 18% of them singletons. These TCRs come from a human donor in good health.

The chain couples TRBV28 to TRBJ1-4; D call uncertain. Trimming took 3 bases from V and 6 from J, leaving 8 bases between them. The length of the CDR3 is 13 residues. The V gene's germline CDR1 is MDHEN and CDR2 SYDVKM. The CDR3 loop is CASSFFGDEKLFF. The CDR3 nucleotides read TGTGCCAGCAGTTTCTTCGGCGATGAAAAACTGTTTTTT.

V and J are TRBV6-5 and TRBJ2-7; D possibly corresponds to TRBD1 (6 bases). The CDR3 is 16 amino acids. Trimming pared 0 bases from V and 4 bases from J, leaving 16 bases between. Germline assignment: CDR1 MNHEY and CDR2 SVGAGI. The CDR3 region is CASSYSQGSSPYEQYF. The CDR3 coding sequence is TGTGCCAGCAGTTACTCTCAGGGGAGCTCCCCGTACGAGCAGTACTTC.

The rearrangement joins TRBV11-1 to TRBJ1-1; the D is unclear. V lost 5 bases to trimming and J lost 4 bases, with 14 bases between them. CDR1 and CDR2 (germline): SGHAT, FQDESV (reference sequence). The CDR3 is 14 residues long. The chain's CDR3 is CASSPLVGSTEAFF. The CDR3 nucleotides are TGTGCCAGCAGCCCCCTTGTGGGCAGCACTGAAGCTTTCTTT.

The chain uses TRBV7-4 and TRBJ2-1, with TRBD2 identical over 12 bases. V shed 3 bases, J shed 7 bases, and the junction held 7 bases outside the gene matches. Germline V gene lookup returns CDR1 SGHVT and CDR2 SQSDAQ. The CDR3 covers 16 residues. This CDR3 is CASSFRTSGIGNEQFF. The CDR3 DNA follows: TGTGCCAGCAGCTTTCGGACTAGCGGGATAGGTAATGAGCAGTTCTTC. Together with reference TRBV7-4 and TRBJ2-1, the CDR3 gives the full variable domain: GAGVSQSPRYKVAKRGRDVALRCDSISGHVTLYWYRQTLGQGSEVLTYSQSDAQRDKSGRPSGRFSAERPERSVSTLKIQRTEQGDSAVYLCASSFRTSGIGNEQFFGPGTRLTVL.

The chain employs TRBV30 and TRBJ1-5; D is ambiguous. Germline V lookup: CDR1 GTSNPN, CDR2 SVGIG (reference sequence). With 0 bases removed from V and 4 bases from J, the gap between germline ends came to 7 bases. The CDR3 has 13 amino acids. The CDR3 DNA reads as TGTGCCTGGAGTGTAGGTGGGAATCAGCCCCAGCATTTT. Protein product: CAWSVGGNQPQHF.

This clonotype showed up just a few times. The CDR3 loop is CASSLNGGGYYEQYF. Written as DNA, the CDR3 is TGTGCCAGCAGCTTAAACGGAGGGGGGTACTACGAGCAGTACTTC. The chain is built from TRBV7-2 and TRBJ2-7; D possibly matches TRBD1 or TRBD2 (6 bases each). The ends were cut back, 2 bases at V and 3 bases at J, with 14 bases in the middle. Looked up from germline, CDR1 is SGHTA and CDR2 is FQGNSA. CDR3 length: 15 amino acids.

The chain carries TRBV20-1 and TRBJ2-7, with TRBD1 matching over 7 bases. Losses at the gene ends were 8 bases for V and 4 bases for J; bases not matched to a gene: 5. This CDR3 region has 11 residues. CDR1 is DFQATT, CDR2 SNEGSKA, per germline (reference sequence). CDR3 residues: CSQDRLYEQYF. The CDR3 DNA follows: TGCAGTCAGGACAGGCTATACGAGCAGTACTTC.

This chain uses TRBV7-2 with TRBJ1-5, with a possible D match to TRBD1 (6 bases). CDR3 length equals 14 residues. Trimming took off 9 bases at V and 0 bases at J, with 12 bases between the two ends. CDR1 is SGHTA and CDR2 is FQGNSA in the germline V gene. The CDR3 sequence is CASLEGGSNQPQHF. Here the CDR3 DNA reads TGTGCCAGTTTGGAGGGGGGTAGCAATCAGCCCCAGCATTTT.

This sequence joins TRBV29-1 and TRBJ2-1, with unresolved D. The CDR3 consists of 15 residues. Germline-derived CDR1 and CDR2 are SQVTM and ANQGSEA. Between the trimmed V and J ends, which lost 0 bases and 2 bases, there was a span of 11 bases. Written as DNA, the CDR3 is TGCAGCGTTGAAGAACTTGGGGAAACCTACAATGAGCAGTTCTTC. Its translation: CSVEELGETYNEQFF.

The chain recombines TRBV4-3 with TRBJ2-4; weak D call: TRBD1 (6 bases). Germline V gene data show CDR1 as LGHNA and CDR2 as YSLEER. This CDR3 has 21 amino acids. The V end was cut by 0 bases, the J end by 0 bases, with 24 bases between. Written as DNA, the CDR3 is TGCGCCAGCAGCCAAGATCCCGCGGACAGCCGGAGCGGCCTAGCCAAAAACATTCAGTACTTC. Translated, it gives CASSQDPADSRSGLAKNIQYF.

This clonotype was observed a handful of times. The chain recombines TRBV6-5 with TRBJ2-7, with D hard to call. The CDR3 totals 14 residues. Looked up from germline, CDR1 is MNHEY and CDR2 is SVGAGI. The V gene lost 3 bases and the J gene lost 0 bases, with 9 bases spanning the gap. The CDR3 protein is CASSYRVGSYEQYF. The CDR3 nucleotides read TGTGCCAGCAGTTATCGAGTTGGCTCCTACGAGCAGTACTTC.

This clonotype was observed many times. V usage is TRBV6-5 and J usage is TRBJ2-7; 9 nucleotides match TRBD1. With 2 bases clipped from V and 6 bases from J, the junction kept 14 bases outside the gene matches. Germline CDR1 MNHEY, CDR2 SVGAGI. The CDR3 is made up of 17 amino acids. The DNA for the CDR3 is TGTGCCAGCAGTTACGTCCCAATGGACAGGGGAATTGGCGAGCAGTACTTC. Its translation: CASSYVPMDRGIGEQYF.

This clonotype was recorded many times. The chain couples TRBV7-9 to TRBJ2-1; 14 positions agree with TRBD2. Germline values: CDR1 SEHNR, CDR2 FQNEAQ (reference sequence). CDR3 size: 15 residues. V lost 4 bases to trimming and J lost 9 bases; unmatched junction nucleotides: 5. The CDR3 sequence is CASSSRLAGGGEQFF. The CDR3 DNA sequence: TGTGCCAGCAGCTCGCGACTAGCGGGAGGGGGTGAGCAGTTCTTC.

The chain employs TRBV28 and TRBJ1-2; D ambiguous. Trimming cost V 2 bases and J 1 base, with 5 bases left between them. The CDR3 contains 13 residues. Germline values: CDR1 MDHEN, CDR2 SYDVKM. In DNA form, the CDR3 reads TGTGCCAGCAGTTTAGGCGGTAACTATGGCTACACCTTC. This sequence encodes CASSLGGNYGYTF.

This clonotype was seen a few times. CDR3 protein: CASSPRVGGPREQFF. CDR3 nucleotide sequence: TGTGCCAGCAGTCCCCGGGTTGGGGGCCCAAGGGAGCAGTTCTTC. The V and J genes are TRBV2 and TRBJ2-1; TRBD1 is a possible D gene (6 bases). CDR3 length: 15 residues. Germline V CDR1 and CDR2: SNHLY, FYNNEI. V lost 5 bases to trimming and J lost 10 bases, with 21 bases between them.

The chain carries TRBV28 and TRBJ2-2; D unclear. Trimming shortened V by 3 bases and J by 6 bases, and 2 bases separated the two germline ends. Germline V gene sequence: CDR1 MDHEN, CDR2 SYDVKM. CDR3 length equals 11 residues. CDR3: CASSFAGELFF. CDR3 DNA sequence: TGTGCCAGCAGTTTTGCCGGGGAGCTGTTTTTT.

The gene calls are TRBV5-1 and TRBJ2-7; a possible D gene is TRBD2 (5 bases). The length of the CDR3 is 13 residues. Trimming stripped 0 bases from V and 5 bases from J, with 9 bases between. Per germline, CDR1 SGHRS and CDR2 YFSETQ. The CDR3 is CASSLDPGNEQYF. The CDR3 DNA sequence: TGCGCCAGCAGCTTGGATCCCGGGAACGAGCAGTACTTC.

The gene calls are TRBV11-2 and TRBJ2-5; 11 bases are a match to TRBD2. Germline V gene sequence: CDR1 SGHAT, CDR2 FQNNGV. With 8 bases clipped from V and 5 bases from J, the junction kept 7 bases outside the gene matches. This CDR3 is built from 14 residues. CDR3 in DNA: TGTGCCAGCCGTGGGACTAGCGGAAGGGAGACCCAGTACTTC. Residues: CASRGTSGRETQYF. Looking up the rest from reference TRBV11-2 and TRBJ2-5 gives the full variable domain: EAGVAQSPRYKIIEKRQSVAFWCNPISGHATLYWYQQILGQGPKLLIQFQNNGVVDDSQLPKDRFSAERLKGVDSTLKIQPAKLEDSAVYLCASRGTSGRETQYFGPGTRLLVL.

This clonotype was observed many times. The chain couples TRBV15 to TRBJ2-1; 9 bases line up with TRBD2. The germline V gene encodes CDR1 LNHNV and CDR2 YYDKDF (reference sequence). CDR3 length: 15 amino acids. The V segment lost 5 bases and the J segment 5 bases; nucleotides outside the gene matches: 7. The CDR3 sequence: CATSDNSGSDNEQFF. The CDR3 DNA is TGTGCCACCAGCGATAATAGCGGGAGTGACAATGAGCAGTTCTTC.

The table lists this clonotype with a few counts. The chain recombines TRBV2 with TRBJ2-3, with 9 nucleotides matching TRBD2. The CDR3 runs 18 residues. V shed 7 bases, J shed 2 bases, and the junction held 16 bases outside the gene matches. Germline V gene lookup returns CDR1 SNHLY and CDR2 FYNNEI. The CDR3 nucleotides read TGTGCCAGCACTCCGGCGGGGGGGAAGTCTAAGCTCACAGATACGCAGTATTTT. Translation gives CASTPAGGKSKLTDTQYF. Drawing the rest from reference TRBV2 and TRBJ2-3, the complete variable domain is EPEVTQTPSHQVTQMGQEVILRCVPISNHLYFYWYRQILGQKVEFLVSFYNNEISEKSEIFDDQFSVERPDGSNFTLKIRSTKLEDSAMYFCASTPAGGKSKLTDTQYFGPGTRLTVL.

This chain links TRBV20-1 with TRBJ1-5, with 7 bases that match TRBD1. This CDR3 is built from 13 residues. V gave up 4 bases and J gave up 3 bases; unmatched junction bases: 3. The V gene's germline CDR1 is DFQATT and CDR2 SNEGSKA (reference sequence). CDR3 residues: CSAITGANQPQHF. For the CDR3, the DNA is TGCAGTGCTATCACAGGGGCCAATCAGCCCCAGCATTTT.

The chain is built from TRBV20-1 and TRBJ2-1; D perhaps matches TRBD2 (6 bases). This CDR3 is built from 15 residues. The V gene's germline CDR1 is DFQATT and CDR2 SNEGSKA (reference sequence). Trimming stripped 4 bases from V and 6 bases from J, with 19 bases between. The CDR3 reads CSAIDLGGDGNEQFF. CDR3 nucleotide sequence: TGCAGTGCTATAGACTTGGGGGGTGACGGCAATGAGCAGTTCTTC.

The rearrangement joins TRBV7-2 to TRBJ1-3, with unresolved D. The V gene's germline CDR1 is SGHTA and CDR2 FQGNSA. This CDR3 has 15 residues. Trimming shortened V by 8 bases and J by 0 bases, and 14 bases separated the two germline ends. CDR3 protein: CASAEETHSGNTIYF. The CDR3 DNA follows: TGTGCCAGCGCCGAGGAGACTCACTCTGGAAACACCATATATTTT.

The rearrangement links TRBV5-6 to TRBJ1-5, with 9 positions matching TRBD1. Losses at the gene ends were 3 bases for V and 5 bases for J; bases not matched to a gene: 9. The CDR3 totals 16 residues. Germline V gene lookup returns CDR1 SGHDT and CDR2 YYEEEE. CDR3 nucleotide sequence: TGTGCCAGCAGCTCCCTGGACAGGGGCCACGATCAGCCCCAGCATTTT. Translation: CASSSLDRGHDQPQHF.

The chain employs TRBV7-2 and TRBJ1-3; D is ambiguous. Trimming pared 1 base from V and 7 bases from J, leaving 5 bases between. This CDR3 region has 12 residues. Germline assignment: CDR1 SGHTA and CDR2 FQGNSA. The CDR3 DNA is TGTGCCAGCAGCTTAGGTTGGAACACCATATATTTT. Translation: CASSLGWNTIYF.

The rearrangement links TRBV19 to TRBJ2-1, with 8 bases identical to TRBD2. Germline lookup yields CDR1 LNHDA and CDR2 SQIVND (reference sequence). V lost 1 base and J lost 6; bases outside the gene matches: 11. CDR3 size: 17 residues. CDR3 residues: CASSIGSSGGGSNEQFF. As DNA, the CDR3 is TGTGCCAGTAGTATAGGTTCCAGCGGGGGTGGGAGCAATGAGCAGTTCTTC.

This chain links TRBV18 with TRBJ1-4, with 7 bases lining up with TRBD1. The CDR3 runs 16 residues. Trimming took 6 bases from V and 7 from J; bases not matched to a gene: 14. CDR1 is KGHSH and CDR2 is LQKENI in the germline V gene. The CDR3 here is CASSSDREGLGEKLFF. The CDR3 nucleotides are TGTGCCAGCTCGTCCGACAGGGAAGGGCTGGGTGAAAAACTGTTTTTT.

This clonotype was seen a few times. The V gene is TRBV6-2 or TRBV6-3, the J gene TRBJ2-5; D remains unclear. The CDR3 extends over 14 amino acids. Per the germline V gene, CDR1 is MNHEY and CDR2 is SVGEGT. Trimming cost V 8 bases and J 1 base, with 14 bases left between them. Here the CDR3 reads CASRYRGSQETQYF. CDR3 bases: TGTGCCAGCCGCTATCGAGGTTCCCAAGAGACCCAGTACTTC.

This clonotype was seen many times. This sequence joins TRBV12-3 or TRBV12-4 and TRBJ1-4; no reliable D call. The CDR3 is 15 residues long. V was clipped by 6 bases and J by 0 bases, with 11 bases between them. Here the CDR3 DNA reads TGTGCCAGCAGCACCCTCACCGCAACTAATGAAAAACTGTTTTTT. Its translation is CASSTLTATNEKLFF.

The gene calls are TRBV29-1 and TRBJ1-1, with D hard to call. This CDR3 is 13 amino acids long. The V gene lost 0 bases and the J gene lost 8 bases, with 13 bases spanning the gap. In germline, CDR1 is SQVTM, CDR2 ANQGSEA. Here the CDR3 DNA reads TGCAGCGTTGAAGATCTTATAAGACCCGAAGCTTTCTTT. Translating gives CSVEDLIRPEAFF.

This clonotype was recorded a few times. This chain uses TRBV5-1 with TRBJ2-4; a weak D match, TRBD2 (6 bases). The V end was cut by 1 base, the J end by 5 bases, with 10 bases between. The CDR3 is 14 residues long. Germline V lookup: CDR1 SGHRS, CDR2 YFSETQ. CDR3 DNA: TGCGCCAGCAGCTTGACCGGGAGCGAAAACATTCAGTACTTC. It is translated as CASSLTGSENIQYF.

This clonotype has more than one count but fewer than ten. The chain combines TRBV5-1 with TRBJ2-1, with TRBD1 matching 10 bases. The junction had 2 bases not matched to a gene; V was cut back by 0 bases and J by 8 bases. Per germline, CDR1 SGHRS and CDR2 YFSETQ. This CDR3 spans 14 amino acids. The CDR3 nucleotides read TGCGCCAGCAGCTTGGGGGACAGGGGTCATGAGCAGTTCTTC. Amino acid sequence: CASSLGDRGHEQFF.